The entry below gives a single T cell receptor (beta chain) sequence along with its context. Antigen specificity is unknown. Unique molecular identifiers (one per individual cDNA molecule) were attached. TCRdb fed the 5' RACE reads into MiXCR, producing one record per CDR3 protein. This table has approximately 35,000 distinct CDR3 sequences, approximately 7.1% appearing once. The data derive from a study of early T cells in non-severe SARS-CoV-2 infection. At the level of the study: Chains were not paired, and sequencing was done on bulk RNA from unsorted whole blood. Findings and limits, study-wide: VDJdb matching skewed toward anti-spike CD8 responses, missing private and CD4 specificities.

Germline CDR1 reads KGHSH; CDR2 reads LQKENI. This CDR3 spans 12 amino acids. The ends were cut back, 4 bases at V and 2 bases at J, with 5 bases in the middle. The TCR comes from an adult who was a healthcare worker with PCR-confirmed SARS-CoV-2 infection or an uninfected control (not recorded which). The input for sequencing was whole blood, taken at baseline. The rearrangement links TRBV18 to TRBJ2-5; D uncertain. Here the CDR3 reads CASSQQQETQYF. The DNA for the CDR3 is TGTGCCAGCTCACAACAGCAAGAGACCCAGTACTTC.